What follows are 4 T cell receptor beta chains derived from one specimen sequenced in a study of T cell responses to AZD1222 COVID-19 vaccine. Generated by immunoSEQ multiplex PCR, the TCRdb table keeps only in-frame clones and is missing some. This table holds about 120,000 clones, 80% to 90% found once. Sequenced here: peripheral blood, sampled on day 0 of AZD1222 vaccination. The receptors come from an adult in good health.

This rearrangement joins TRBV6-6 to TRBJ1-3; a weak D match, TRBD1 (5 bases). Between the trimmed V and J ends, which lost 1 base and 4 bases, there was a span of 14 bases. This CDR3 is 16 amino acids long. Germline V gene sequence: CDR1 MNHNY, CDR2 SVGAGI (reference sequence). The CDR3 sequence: CASSYFRDPTGNTIYF. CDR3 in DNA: TGTGCCAGCAGTTACTTCAGGGACCCTACAGGAAACACCATATATTTT.

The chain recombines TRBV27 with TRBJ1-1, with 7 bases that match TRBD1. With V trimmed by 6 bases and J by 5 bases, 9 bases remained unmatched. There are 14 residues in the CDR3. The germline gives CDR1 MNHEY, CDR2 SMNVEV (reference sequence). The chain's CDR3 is CASRQNRGFTEAFF. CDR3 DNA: TGTGCCAGCAGACAAAACAGGGGTTTTACTGAAGCTTTCTTT.

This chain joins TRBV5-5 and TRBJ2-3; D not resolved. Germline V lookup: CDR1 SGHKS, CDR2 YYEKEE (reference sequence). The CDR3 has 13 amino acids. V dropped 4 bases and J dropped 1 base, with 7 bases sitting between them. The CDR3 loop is CASSLSRTDTQYF. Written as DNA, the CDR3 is TGTGCCAGCAGCCTTAGCCGCACAGATACGCAGTATTTT.

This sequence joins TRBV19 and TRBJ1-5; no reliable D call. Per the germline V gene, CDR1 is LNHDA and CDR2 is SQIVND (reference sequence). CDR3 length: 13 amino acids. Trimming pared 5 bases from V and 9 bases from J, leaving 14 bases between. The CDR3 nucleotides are TGTGCCAGTAGTCCGACATCCCCCCTGCCCCAGCATTTT. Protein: CASSPTSPLPQHF.